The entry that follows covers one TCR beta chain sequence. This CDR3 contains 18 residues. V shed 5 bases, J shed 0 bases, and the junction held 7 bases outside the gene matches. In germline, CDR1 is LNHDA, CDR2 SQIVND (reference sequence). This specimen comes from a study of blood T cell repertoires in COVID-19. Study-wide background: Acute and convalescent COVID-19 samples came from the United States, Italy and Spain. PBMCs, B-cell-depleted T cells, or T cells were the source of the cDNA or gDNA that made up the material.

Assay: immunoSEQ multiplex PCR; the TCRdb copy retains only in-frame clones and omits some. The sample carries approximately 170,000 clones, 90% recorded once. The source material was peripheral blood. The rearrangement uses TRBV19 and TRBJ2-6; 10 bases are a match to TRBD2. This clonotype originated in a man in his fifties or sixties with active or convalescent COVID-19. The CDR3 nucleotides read TGTGCCAGTAGTGCCGGACTAGCGGTGTTCTCTGGGGCCAACGTCCTGACTTTC. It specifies CASSAGLAVFSGANVLTF. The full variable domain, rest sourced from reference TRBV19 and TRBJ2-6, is DGGITQSPKYLFRKEGQNVTLSCEQNLNHDAMYWYRQDPGQGLRLIYYSQIVNDFQKGDIAEGYSVSREKKESFPLTVTSAQKNPTAFYLCASSAGLAVFSGANVLTFGAGSRLTVL.